Each of the 7 T cell receptor beta chains below was sequenced from the same sample in a study of T cell responses to AZD1222 COVID-19 vaccine. Here immunoSEQ multiplex PCR was the method, and the copy in TCRdb shows in-frame clones only, minus some. Of over 120,000 clones listed, 85% to 95% are singletons. The sample was peripheral blood, taken after recovery from COVID-19. These receptors were taken from an adult who had recovered from COVID-19.

The rearrangement links TRBV30 to TRBJ2-3; D unclear. Trimming cost V 0 bases and J 1 base, with 8 bases left between them. The CDR3 extends over 14 amino acids. Germline V lookup: CDR1 GTSNPN, CDR2 SVGIG (reference sequence). CDR3 residues: CAWSVGSGTDTQYF. In DNA form, the CDR3 reads TGTGCCTGGAGTGTAGGTTCCGGCACAGATACGCAGTATTTT.

This clone has more than one count but fewer than ten. The rearrangement uses TRBV5-4 and TRBJ1-4, with TRBD1 identical over 7 bases. CDR1 and CDR2 (germline): SGHNT, YYREEE (reference sequence). The CDR3 consists of 15 residues. J lost 6 bases, V lost 3 bases, and 8 bases had no gene match. CDR3 amino acids: CASSSNRGIDEKLFF. CDR3 nucleotide sequence: TGTGCCAGCAGCTCAAACAGGGGTATAGATGAAAAACTGTTTTTT.

CDR3 loop: CASSAPGLANTGELFF. The DNA of the CDR3 is TGTGCCAGCAGCGCTCCGGGACTAGCGAACACCGGGGAGCTGTTTTTT. The V and J genes are TRBV9 and TRBJ2-2, with 8 bases matching TRBD2. Per germline, CDR1 SGDLS and CDR2 YYNGEE. This CDR3 contains 16 residues. Trimming removed 3 bases from V and 0 bases from J; junction bases left unmatched: 4.

The rearrangement joins TRBV11-3 to TRBJ2-1; D is unclear. Per germline, CDR1 SGHNT and CDR2 YENEEA. The V end was cut by 2 bases, the J end by 9 bases, with 8 bases between. This CDR3 region has 12 residues. The CDR3 is CASSLILGEQFF. DNA of the CDR3: TGTGCCAGCAGCTTAATCTTGGGTGAGCAGTTCTTC. Complete variable domain (other parts from reference TRBV11-3 and TRBJ2-1): EAGVVQSPRYKIIEKKQPVAFWCNPISGHNTLYWYLQNLGQGPELLIRYENEEAVDDSQLPKDRFSAERLKGVDSTLKIQPAELGDSAVYLCASSLILGEQFFGPGTRLTVL.

This chain joins TRBV7-9 and TRBJ1-2; no clear D. CDR1 SEHNR and CDR2 FQNEAQ come from the germline V gene (reference sequence). The CDR3 totals 13 residues. Trimming left V 4 bases short and J 4 bases short, with 10 bases between. The DNA for the CDR3 is TGTGCCAGCAGCTCCGGGTTGGGCTATGGCTACACCTTC. Its protein product is CASSSGLGYGYTF.

The rearrangement joins TRBV28 to TRBJ1-1; D unresolved. This CDR3 has 13 amino acids. Trimming stripped 3 bases from V and 0 bases from J, with 5 bases between. In germline, CDR1 is MDHEN, CDR2 SYDVKM. The CDR3 loop reads CASSFNMNTEAFF. CDR3 DNA: TGTGCCAGCAGTTTTAACATGAACACTGAAGCTTTCTTT.

The genes are TRBV4-2 and TRBJ2-6; 8 bases agree with TRBD2. From germline, CDR1 is LGHNA and CDR2 YNFKEQ. V was pared by 2 bases and J by 0 bases, with 6 bases of the junction left unmatched. There are 18 residues in the CDR3. The DNA of the CDR3 is TGTGCCAGCAGCCAACATAGCGGGGTGAGCTCTGGGGCCAACGTCCTGACTTTC. Protein sequence: CASSQHSGVSSGANVLTF.